These T cell receptor beta chains were read from a single sample in a study of T-cell memory formation after mild COVID-19. One entry per CDR3 protein, called by TCRdb with MiXCR from the 5' RACE reads. The sample has under 300,000 distinct CDR3 sequences, 8.2% seen once. What was sequenced was PBMCs or a T cell subset sorted from them (not recorded which). These TCRs come from a man aged 18-30 years who had mild COVID-19 (a few samples of this study predate the infection). Cell type and time point are not known. Each CDR3 is given with its conserved first and last residue. D genes are given only for firm matches. Not every row has a clone size; where given, it reads once, few, many or a size class.

clone_size	j_call	v_call	d_call	cdr3_nt	cdr3_aa
-	TRBJ2-7	TRBV30	TRBD1	TGTGCCTGGGGACAGGGTATGGACGAGCAGTACTTC	CAWGQGMDEQYF
-	TRBJ2-7	TRBV5-1	-	TGCGCCAGCAGCCTCCAGGAGTCCTACGAGCAGTACTTC	CASSLQESYEQYF
few	TRBJ2-1	TRBV10-3	TRBD2	TGTGCCATCGGCGGGGGGGGCTTGGATGAGCAGTTCTTC	CAIGGGGLDEQFF
-	TRBJ2-7	TRBV23-1	TRBD1	TGCGCCAGCAGTCCACAGGGGGTTCGCGAGCAGTACTTC	CASSPQGVREQYF
many	TRBJ2-1	TRBV7-9	-	TGTGCCAGCAGCTTAGTAGCAAGCTCCTACAATGAGCAGTTCTTC	CASSLVASSYNEQFF
few	TRBJ2-1	TRBV4-3	-	TGCGCCAGCAGCCAAGAAGGAGGGGGGACCTACAATGAGCAGTTCTTC	CASSQEGGGTYNEQFF
few	TRBJ1-2	TRBV24-1	-	TGTGCCACCAGTGACAGGTCTAACTATGGCTACACCTTC	CATSDRSNYGYTF
few	TRBJ2-7	TRBV7-3	-	TGTGCCAGCAGCTTCTTTCACGGGAAGGACTACGAGCAGTACTTC	CASSFFHGKDYEQYF
few	TRBJ2-7	TRBV19	TRBD2	TGTGCCTCAACCCCCACTAGCGGGGGGCTCGAGCAGTACTTC	CASTPTSGGLEQYF
few	TRBJ2-2	TRBV7-2	-	TGTGCCAGCAGCTTAGAGAGTAAAAGCGGGGAGCTGTTTTTT	CASSLESKSGELFF
-	TRBJ1-5	TRBV6-2/TRBV6-3	-	TGTGCCAGCAGTTACCAATTCCAGCCCCAGCATTTT	CASSYQFQPQHF
few	TRBJ1-5	TRBV4-1	TRBD1	TGCGCCAGCAGCCAAGATCGGACAGGGTATATTCAGCCCCAGCATTTT	CASSQDRTGYIQPQHF
-	TRBJ2-7	TRBV4-3	-	TGCGCCAGCAGGAGATGGGACAAGGCGTGGGACGAGCAGTACTTC	CASRRWDKAWDEQYF
-	TRBJ1-3	TRBV20-1	-	TGCAGTGCTAGAGATGGGCTTGGAAACACCATATATTTT	CSARDGLGNTIYF
-	TRBJ2-3	TRBV7-9	-	TGTGCCAGCAGCTTTCAGGGTGGAGATACGCAGTATTTT	CASSFQGGDTQYF
few	TRBJ2-3	TRBV29-1	-	TGCAGCGTTGGGGACACCACAGATACGCAGTATTTT	CSVGDTTDTQYF
-	TRBJ1-2	TRBV5-5	-	TGTGCCAGCAGCTTGGACAGAGCTCGGAACTATGGCTACACCTTC	CASSLDRARNYGYTF
many	TRBJ2-5	TRBV20-1	TRBD1	TGCAGTGCTAGAGTTCCTACCGACAGGGGCCGAGAGACCCAGTACTTC	CSARVPTDRGRETQYF
many	TRBJ2-3	TRBV4-3	-	TGCGCCAGCAGCCAGGGACGCTTAGATACGCAGTATTTT	CASSQGRLDTQYF
few	TRBJ2-5	TRBV5-4	-	TGTGCCAGCAGCTTGGCGGAGCCCTCCTTACAAGAGACCCAGTACTTC	CASSLAEPSLQETQYF
few	TRBJ1-3	TRBV7-2	-	TGTGCCAGCAGCTCCAGGGGCGGCTCTGGAAACACCATATATTTT	CASSSRGGSGNTIYF
few	TRBJ2-3	TRBV6-5	TRBD2	TGTGCCAGCAGTTACTCTCTAGCGGGGGGGCCGGAGTTCGGCACAGATACGCAGTATTTT	CASSYSLAGGPEFGTDTQYF
-	TRBJ2-3	TRBV27	-	TGTGCCAGCAGTTTTACGTGGCGAGATACGCAGTATTTT	CASSFTWRDTQYF
few	TRBJ2-7	TRBV6-5	-	TGTGCCAGCCACAGGTTCGGAAGTACCTACGAGCAGTACTTC	CASHRFGSTYEQYF
few	TRBJ2-7	TRBV20-1	TRBD2	TGCAGTGCTAGAGATTGGGGACTAGCGGGGTCCTACGAGCAGTACTTC	CSARDWGLAGSYEQYF
few	TRBJ2-5	TRBV24-1	TRBD1	TGTGCCACCTCGGGGGACAGGGGGGTGGGTGTCCAGTACTTC	CATSGDRGVGVQYF
few	TRBJ2-5	TRBV7-3	TRBD2	TGTGCCAGCAGCAGTAGCGGGGGGGCCGGAGAGACCCAGTACTTC	CASSSSGGAGETQYF
-	TRBJ2-5	TRBV5-1	-	TGCGCCAGCAGCTTGGTTGCCGGAGACCAAGAGACCCAGTACTTC	CASSLVAGDQETQYF
-	TRBJ2-7	TRBV9	TRBD2	TGTGCCAGCAGCGTAACTAGCGGCTACGAGCAGTACTTC	CASSVTSGYEQYF
few	TRBJ1-2	TRBV25-1	-	TGTGCCAGCAGTGAAGAGGGTGTTACTTCGTACTATGGCTACACCTTC	CASSEEGVTSYYGYTF
-	TRBJ1-1	TRBV7-2	TRBD1	TGTGCCAGCAGCCATGGAGGACAGGGTGGCACTGAAGCTTTCTTT	CASSHGGQGGTEAFF
-	TRBJ2-3	TRBV5-1	-	TGCGCCAGCAGGGGGGGGGCTTCATCTAGCACAGATACGCAGTATTTT	CASRGGASSSTDTQYF
few	TRBJ1-2	TRBV20-1	-	TGCAGTGCTAGAACGTTAAGGGGCCCCTACGGGTACACCTTC	CSARTLRGPYGYTF
many	TRBJ2-5	TRBV12-3/TRBV12-4	-	TGTGCCAGCAGTAGGACACGAGGGGAGACCCAGTACTTC	CASSRTRGETQYF
-	TRBJ1-1	TRBV5-1	-	TGCGCCAGCAGCTTGGAAACAGGCACCACTGAAGCTTTCTTT	CASSLETGTTEAFF
few	TRBJ2-1	TRBV7-9	-	TGTGCCAGCAGCTTAGGCGACAGGTATAACAATGAGCAGTTCTTC	CASSLGDRYNNEQFF
few	TRBJ1-4	TRBV18	-	TGTGCCAGCTCACCACGCGGGGCCAGGTCTGAAAAACTGTTTTTT	CASSPRGARSEKLFF
-	TRBJ1-2	TRBV19	-	TGTGCCAGCAACAGGAGAAGGGGCTATGGCTACACCTTC	CASNRRRGYGYTF
few	TRBJ2-2	TRBV4-2	-	TGTGCCAGCAGCTCCCCCTGGGGGGAGCCCGGGCCAGGGTCTAGTGGGGAGCTGTTTTTT	CASSSPWGEPGPGSSGELFF
few	TRBJ2-3	TRBV19	TRBD2	TGTGCCAGTACTCCACGACTAGCCCGGACGGATACGCAGTATTTT	CASTPRLARTDTQYF
few	TRBJ1-3	TRBV4-3	TRBD1	TGCGCCAGCAGCCAGAAGGGGACAGCCGGGGGAGGAAACACCATATATTTT	CASSQKGTAGGGNTIYF
-	TRBJ1-2	TRBV7-2	-	TGTGCCAGCAGCTTAGGGGGGACACGTTATGGCTACACCTTC	CASSLGGTRYGYTF
-	TRBJ2-1	TRBV20-1	TRBD2	TGCAGTGCTAGAGACCCCAGAGCGGGGGGACCCTACAATGAGCAGTTCTTC	CSARDPRAGGPYNEQFF